The clone carrying this TCR beta chain was detected ten times or more. This sample stems from a study of blood T cells in healthy people across ages. Next came a second PCR, run for about 6 to 12 cycles, which used a sample-barcoded 5' primer along with a J-beta primer mix. TCRdb processed the 5' RACE reads anew with MiXCR; each CDR3 protein has one entry. The sample gives 1.5 million to 2 million distinct CDR3 sequences, roughly 27% of which show up once; 7.7% is in the top ten. The CDR3 is made up of 14 amino acids. After removal of 7 bases from V and 2 bases from J, the junction contained 7 bases not matched to a gene. Germline V lookup: CDR1 MDHEN, CDR2 SYDVKM.

The material sequenced was blood. The TCR was taken from a young woman in good health. The chain couples TRBV28 to TRBJ2-7; TRBD2 aligns across 8 bases. The CDR3 loop is CASTDGGGTYEQYF. The CDR3 DNA follows: TGTGCCAGCACGGACGGGGGGGGTACCTACGAGCAGTACTTC.